These T cell receptor beta chains were read from a single sample in a study of shared clonotypes between healthy human individuals. Sequencing used immunoSEQ multiplex PCR; TCRdb keeps in-frame clones, though not all of them. The table has 2 million to 2.5 million clones, almost 96% seen once; the top ten hold roughly 0.13%. Sequenced input: naive CD4+ T cells sorted from blood. The receptors stem from a man aged 18 to 30 in good health. Each CDR3 is given with its conserved first and last residue. D genes are given only for firm matches. Not every row has a clone size; where given, it reads once, few, many or a size class.

once TRBJ1-5 TRBD1 TRBV19 CASDGTASYSNQPQHF TGTGCCAGTGACGGGACAGCTTCCTATAGCAATCAGCCCCAGCATTTT
NA TRBJ2-1 NA TRBV6-6 CASSPGDFSYNEQFF TGTGCCAGCAGTCCCGGGGACTTTTCCTACAATGAGCAGTTCTTC
NA TRBJ2-7 TRBD1 TRBV28 CASRGQAIYEQYF TGTGCCAGCAGGGGACAGGCAATCTACGAGCAGTACTTC
NA TRBJ1-5 NA TRBV10-3 CAITDQPNQPQHF TGTGCCATCACTGACCAGCCGAATCAGCCCCAGCATTTT
NA TRBJ2-7 TRBD1 TRBV6-4 CASSDRVRSRDRVKGQYF TGTGCCAGCAGTGACCGGGTCCGTTCCCGGGACAGGGTCAAGGGGCAGTACTTC
once TRBJ2-5 TRBD1 TRBV30 CAWNRGQETQYF TGTGCCTGGAACAGGGGGCAAGAGACCCAGTACTTC
NA TRBJ1-4 TRBD1 TRBV6-1 CASNKAGTGPEKLFF TGTGCCAGCAACAAAGCTGGGACAGGGCCTGAAAAACTGTTTTTT
NA TRBJ2-7 TRBD1 TRBV5-6 CASSIGTVLTYEQYF TGTGCCAGCAGCATCGGGACAGTCCTAACCTACGAGCAGTACTTC
NA TRBJ2-1 TRBD2 TRBV13 CASSWGTSGSQLNEQFF TGTGCCAGCAGCTGGGGGACTAGCGGGAGTCAGTTAAATGAGCAGTTCTTC
NA TRBJ2-1 NA TRBV11-2 CASSLDWIIAEQFF TGTGCCAGCAGCTTAGATTGGATAATTGCTGAGCAGTTCTTC
NA TRBJ1-6 TRBD1 TRBV7-2 CASSLVGTGIVNSPLHF TGTGCCAGCAGCTTAGTTGGGACAGGAATTGTTAATTCACCCCTCCACTTT
NA TRBJ1-6 NA TRBV14 CASSQVWGPNSPLHF TGTGCCAGCAGCCAAGTGTGGGGTCCTAATTCACCCCTCCACTTT
once TRBJ1-5 NA TRBV7-8 CASSLNNWGFRPQHF TGTGCCAGCAGCTTAAATAACTGGGGCTTTCGGCCCCAGCATTTT
NA TRBJ2-7 TRBD1 TRBV6-5 CASSYSWTGHYEQYF TGTGCCAGCAGTTACTCTTGGACAGGCCACTACGAGCAGTACTTC
NA TRBJ1-2 NA TRBV30 CASGLGFYGYTF TGTGCCTCGGGACTCGGATTCTATGGCTACACCTTC
NA TRBJ2-3 NA TRBV28 CASLGDSTDTQYF TGTGCCAGTCTGGGGGACAGCACAGATACGCAGTATTTT
NA TRBJ2-1 TRBD2 TRBV10-2 CASGVSGRYNEQFF TGCGCCAGCGGGGTTAGCGGGAGGTACAATGAGCAGTTCTTC
NA TRBJ1-4 NA TRBV19 CASSDRPTANEKLFF TGTGCCAGTAGTGATCGGCCAACAGCTAATGAAAAACTGTTTTTT
NA TRBJ1-2 NA TRBV12-5 CASGLANPGGGYTF TGTGCTAGTGGTTTGGCTAATCCGGGGGGCGGCTACACCTTC
NA TRBJ1-6 TRBD1 TRBV18 CASQQGGNSPLHF TGTGCCAGTCAACAGGGGGGTAATTCACCCCTCCACTTT
NA TRBJ1-5 NA TRBV6-4 CASSLMLDQPQHF TGTGCCAGCAGCCTGATGTTAGATCAGCCCCAGCATTTT
NA TRBJ2-3 TRBD2 TRBV4-1 CASSQALSGRRADTQYF TGCGCCAGCAGCCAGGCTTTGAGCGGGAGGAGAGCAGATACGCAGTATTTT
NA TRBJ2-3 NA TRBV5-1 CASSSQGTDTQYF TGCGCCAGCAGCTCTCAGGGTACAGATACGCAGTATTTT
NA TRBJ1-1 NA TRBV2 CASIGRNTEAFF TGTGCCAGCATCGGCCGGAACACTGAAGCTTTCTTT
NA TRBJ2-3 NA TRBV30 CAWSDMGGDTDTQYF TGTGCCTGGAGTGACATGGGGGGAGACACAGATACGCAGTATTTT
NA TRBJ2-3 NA TRBV18 CASSVMGPTSTDTQYF TGTGCCAGCTCAGTCATGGGACCTACTAGCACAGATACGCAGTATTTT
few TRBJ1-2 NA TRBV18 CASSPLRGESGYTF TGTGCCAGCTCACCACTTCGGGGGGAGAGTGGCTACACCTTC
once TRBJ2-3 TRBD2 TRBV6-5 CASSSGGITDTQYF TGTGCCAGCTCGAGCGGGGGGATCACAGATACGCAGTATTTT
NA TRBJ2-1 TRBD2 TRBV28 CASSLKASGWGEQFF TGTGCCAGCAGTTTAAAGGCTAGCGGCTGGGGTGAGCAGTTCTTC
NA TRBJ2-3 TRBD2 TRBV5-8 CASSLEGGPGDTQYF TGTGCCAGCAGCTTGGAGGGAGGGCCTGGAGATACGCAGTATTTT
NA TRBJ2-3 TRBD1 TRBV6-5 CASSYAGTGSTDTQYF TGTGCCAGCAGTTACGCCGGGACAGGGTCCACAGATACGCAGTATTTT
NA TRBJ2-6 TRBD1 TRBV5-1 CASSFGTGDSSGANVLTF TGCGCCAGCAGCTTTGGGACAGGAGACAGCTCTGGGGCCAACGTCCTGACTTTC
NA TRBJ1-6 NA TRBV11-2 CASSSRQGGDSPLHF TGTGCCAGCAGCTCACGTCAAGGGGGTGATTCACCCCTCCACTTT
NA TRBJ1-2 NA TRBV27 CASSAVRSEGYTF TGTGCCAGCAGTGCAGTTAGATCAGAAGGCTACACCTTC
NA TRBJ1-2 TRBD1 TRBV4-3 CASSQGGQVTYGYTF TGCGCCAGCAGCCAAGGGGGACAGGTGACCTATGGCTACACCTTC
NA TRBJ2-2 NA TRBV4-3 CASSLERAGELFF TGCGCCAGCAGCCTGGAACGGGCCGGGGAGCTGTTTTTT